This TCR beta chain was retrieved from a study of shared clonotypes between healthy human individuals. Sequenced by immunoSEQ multiplex PCR; TCRdb stores in-frame clones only, minus some. Of 1.5 million to 2.5 million clones listed, approximately 94% were seen once; the top ten hold more than 0.9%. The V and J ends lost 1 base and 0 bases respectively, with 10 bases between them. The CDR3 length is 16 residues. Germline loops: CDR1 MNHEY, CDR2 SMNVEV (reference sequence). On this clone: This same CDR3 is encoded by further DNA sequences in the sample.

Selected positively for CCR7 and CD45RO-negative, naive CD8 cells excluded terminally differentiated effector memory CD45RA+ cells. The TCR was taken from a young man in good health. Sequenced sample: naive CD8+ T cells sorted from blood. The rearrangement joins TRBV27 to TRBJ2-1, with D perhaps TRBD1 or TRBD2 (5 bases each). The CDR3 loop reads CASSLLGVSSYNEQFF. The CDR3 DNA follows: TGTGCCAGCAGTTTATTGGGGGTGAGCTCCTACAATGAGCAGTTCTTC.